The rows below give T cell receptor beta chains drawn from one sample of a study of shared clonotypes between healthy human individuals. The repertoire was sequenced with immunoSEQ multiplex PCR; TCRdb's copy has only in-frame clones and lacks some. Here the sample spans around 500,000 clones, approximately 82% being singletons. Material for sequencing was PBMCs. These receptors were obtained from a woman in her forties in good health. Some clones in this sample may be carry-over from other donors' samples. CDR3s include the opening cysteine and the closing phenylalanine or tryptophan. The order of the fields is J gene, clone size, CDR3 length, D gene, V gene, CDR3 DNA, CDR3 protein. D genes are given only for firm matches. Not every row has a clone size; where given, it reads once, few, many or a size class.

J: TRBJ2-5
size: -
length: 14
D: -
V: TRBV28
DNA: TGTGCCAGCAGGTTGGCAGGGCGTGCAGAGACCCAGTACTTC
CDR3: CASRLAGRAETQYF

J: TRBJ1-5
size: -
length: 14
D: -
V: TRBV30
DNA: TGTGCCTGGAGCGGGACAATCCGGGGCCAGCCCCAGCATTTT
CDR3: CAWSGTIRGQPQHF

J: TRBJ2-1
size: -
length: 15
D: TRBD2
V: TRBV14
DNA: TGTGCCAGCAGCCAAGGTAGCGGGAGGGCCCGTGAGCAGTTCTTC
CDR3: CASSQGSGRAREQFF

J: TRBJ2-7
size: -
length: 14
D: TRBD1
V: TRBV11-3
DNA: TGTGCCAGCAGCTTAGCCGGGACAGGGAACGAGCAGTACTTC
CDR3: CASSLAGTGNEQYF

J: TRBJ2-7
size: -
length: 15
D: TRBD2
V: TRBV15
DNA: TGCGCCACCAGCAGACTAGCGGGAGGCACCTACGAGCAGTACTTC
CDR3: CATSRLAGGTYEQYF

J: TRBJ2-7
size: once
length: 18
D: TRBD1
V: TRBV19
DNA: TGTGCCAGTAGTGCCCCCTGGGACCTCTCCAGGGGGATCCACGAGCAGTACTTC
CDR3: CASSAPWDLSRGIHEQYF

J: TRBJ1-1
size: -
length: 13
D: TRBD1
V: TRBV29-1
DNA: TGCAGCGCCCAGACAGGGGGCTCAACTGAAGCTTTCTTT
CDR3: CSAQTGGSTEAFF

J: TRBJ1-5
size: -
length: 16
D: -
V: TRBV7-8
DNA: TGTGCCAGCAGCCCCTCCACGGGAGCAAAAAATCAGCCCCAGCATTTT
CDR3: CASSPSTGAKNQPQHF

J: TRBJ2-1
size: -
length: 13
D: -
V: TRBV19
DNA: TGTGCCAGTAACCTCGCGGGCTACAATGAGCAGTTCTTC
CDR3: CASNLAGYNEQFF

J: TRBJ1-1
size: -
length: 11
D: -
V: TRBV2
DNA: TGTGCCAGCAGTGTTAATACTGAAGCTTTCTTT
CDR3: CASSVNTEAFF

J: TRBJ2-3
size: -
length: 15
D: -
V: TRBV27
DNA: TGTGCCAGCAGTTTATTCGGGAGAGACGCAGATACGCAGTATTTT
CDR3: CASSLFGRDADTQYF

J: TRBJ2-3
size: -
length: 15
D: -
V: TRBV7-9
DNA: TGTGCCAGCTCCAACCGGGACATACGCACAGATACGCAGTATTTT
CDR3: CASSNRDIRTDTQYF

J: TRBJ1-3
size: -
length: 14
D: -
V: TRBV28
DNA: TGTGCCAGCAGTTTCAGCCTCTCTGGAAACACCATATATTTT
CDR3: CASSFSLSGNTIYF

J: TRBJ2-3
size: -
length: 15
D: -
V: TRBV7-8
DNA: TGTGCCAGCAGCCTGCTAGGGCAATCCACAGATACGCAGTATTTT
CDR3: CASSLLGQSTDTQYF

J: TRBJ2-7
size: -
length: 12
D: -
V: TRBV29-1
DNA: TGCAGCGTTGAAAGGGGGGGCTACGAGCAGTACTTC
CDR3: CSVERGGYEQYF

J: TRBJ2-3
size: -
length: 12
D: -
V: TRBV19
DNA: TGTGCCAGTAGTATAACGGCAGATACGCAGTATTTT
CDR3: CASSITADTQYF

J: TRBJ2-1
size: -
length: 16
D: -
V: TRBV7-7
DNA: TGTGCCAGCAGCCCATACAGCGGGTCTTCCTACAATGAGCAGTTCTTC
CDR3: CASSPYSGSSYNEQFF

J: TRBJ2-2
size: once
length: 18
D: TRBD2
V: TRBV7-3
DNA: TGTGCCAGCAGCCCGCGGACTAGCGGGAGGGAGGGCCCCGGGGAGCTGTTTTTT
CDR3: CASSPRTSGREGPGELFF

J: TRBJ2-5
size: -
length: 11
D: -
V: TRBV2
DNA: TGTGCCAGCAGTGAAGGAGAGACCCAGTACTTC
CDR3: CASSEGETQYF

J: TRBJ2-3
size: -
length: 14
D: -
V: TRBV5-1
DNA: TGCGCCAGCAAGGGGGGGCCCTCCACAGATACGCAGTATTTT
CDR3: CASKGGPSTDTQYF

J: TRBJ2-7
size: -
length: 11
D: -
V: TRBV28
DNA: TGTGCCAGCAGTTTAGGGGGCGAGCAGTACTTC
CDR3: CASSLGGEQYF

J: TRBJ2-1
size: once
length: 11
D: -
V: TRBV6-6
DNA: TGTGCCAGCAACCAAGGACAGAGACAGTTCTTC
CDR3: CASNQGQRQFF

J: TRBJ2-7
size: -
length: 15
D: TRBD1
V: TRBV27
DNA: TGTGCCAGCACCCGTACCGGGACAGGGGAACACGAGCAGTACTTC
CDR3: CASTRTGTGEHEQYF

J: TRBJ2-3
size: -
length: 15
D: TRBD2
V: TRBV13
DNA: TGTGCCAGCAGCTTTTTGCGGGGGAACACAGATACGCAGTATTTT
CDR3: CASSFLRGNTDTQYF

J: TRBJ2-2
size: -
length: 15
D: -
V: TRBV19
DNA: TGTGCCAGTAGTATTGTGACTTCGAACACCGGGGAGCTGTTTTTT
CDR3: CASSIVTSNTGELFF

J: TRBJ1-2
size: -
length: 12
D: -
V: TRBV29-1
DNA: TGCAGCGTTGAAGACAGGAACTATGGCTACACCTTC
CDR3: CSVEDRNYGYTF

J: TRBJ2-2
size: -
length: 13
D: -
V: TRBV27
DNA: TGTGCCAGCAGGCAATGGGGCACCGGGGAGCTGTTTTTT
CDR3: CASRQWGTGELFF

J: TRBJ2-7
size: once
length: 14
D: -
V: TRBV7-2
DNA: TGTGCCAGCAGCCTATCGACCGGGGCCTGCGAGCAGTACTTC
CDR3: CASSLSTGACEQYF

J: TRBJ2-2
size: -
length: 14
D: TRBD2
V: TRBV2
DNA: TGTGCCAGCACCCAGCGGGAGGAGGGCGGGGAGCTGTTTTTT
CDR3: CASTQREEGGELFF

J: TRBJ1-2
size: -
length: 13
D: -
V: TRBV7-3
DNA: TGTGCCAGCAGCTTAGGTCTGGAGACTGGCTACACCTTC
CDR3: CASSLGLETGYTF

J: TRBJ2-1
size: -
length: 14
D: -
V: TRBV27
DNA: TGTGCCAGCAGGCCGTCAGGGCGCTACAATGAGCAGTTCTTC
CDR3: CASRPSGRYNEQFF

J: TRBJ1-3
size: -
length: 14
D: TRBD1
V: TRBV4-1
DNA: TGCGCCAGCAGCCAGATAGGGGGCTTAAACACCATATATTTT
CDR3: CASSQIGGLNTIYF

J: TRBJ1-1
size: -
length: 12
D: -
V: TRBV2
DNA: TGTGCCAACAAACAGGGGAACACTGAAGCTTTCTTT
CDR3: CANKQGNTEAFF

J: TRBJ2-2
size: -
length: 14
D: -
V: TRBV28
DNA: TGTGCCAGCCTCGTTAGTCCGAACACCGGGGAGCTGTTTTTT
CDR3: CASLVSPNTGELFF

J: TRBJ1-4
size: -
length: 16
D: -
V: TRBV5-1
DNA: TGCGCCAGCAGCTTGGCAGGGGTCGCAACTAATGAAAAACTGTTTTTT
CDR3: CASSLAGVATNEKLFF

J: TRBJ2-5
size: -
length: 15
D: TRBD1
V: TRBV18
DNA: TGTGCCAGCTCATACGAACAGGGGGTTCAAGAGACCCAGTACTTC
CDR3: CASSYEQGVQETQYF

J: TRBJ2-5
size: -
length: 15
D: -
V: TRBV15
DNA: TGTGCCACCAGCAGAGATTCGGGGAGAGGCGAGACCCAGTACTTC
CDR3: CATSRDSGRGETQYF

J: TRBJ1-4
size: many
length: 15
D: -
V: TRBV28
DNA: TGTGCCAGCAGCAGCCGGGGGGGCGAAGTCTCGAAACTGTTTTTT
CDR3: CASSSRGGEVSKLFF

J: TRBJ2-1
size: -
length: 12
D: -
V: TRBV11-3
DNA: TGTGCCAGCAGCTTTGGCGGCAATGAGCAGTTCTTC
CDR3: CASSFGGNEQFF

J: TRBJ2-5
size: once
length: 13
D: -
V: TRBV11-3
DNA: TGTGCCAGCAGCTTAGGGACAGAAGAGACCCAGTACTTC
CDR3: CASSLGTEETQYF

J: TRBJ1-1
size: -
length: 14
D: -
V: TRBV30
DNA: TGTGCCTGGAGTAGCTGGGGGCGAAACACTGAAGCTTTCTTT
CDR3: CAWSSWGRNTEAFF

J: TRBJ2-7
size: -
length: 18
D: -
V: TRBV7-3
DNA: TGTGCCAGCCCCGTTTCCCAACCAAGACAGACGAACTCCTACGAGCAGTACTTC
CDR3: CASPVSQPRQTNSYEQYF

J: TRBJ1-6
size: -
length: 15
D: TRBD1
V: TRBV25-1
DNA: TGTGCCAGCAGCGACAGGGACTTGGGTTATTCACCCCTCCACTTT
CDR3: CASSDRDLGYSPLHF

J: TRBJ2-2
size: -
length: 16
D: TRBD2
V: TRBV9
DNA: TGTGCCAGCAGCCTACCTAGCGGGAGGGCCTCCGGGGAGCTGTTTTTT
CDR3: CASSLPSGRASGELFF

J: TRBJ1-3
size: once
length: 14
D: TRBD1
V: TRBV10-3
DNA: TGTGCCACCCTGCAACAGGGGGTCGGAAACACCATATATTTT
CDR3: CATLQQGVGNTIYF

J: TRBJ1-1
size: -
length: 15
D: -
V: TRBV28
DNA: TGTGCCAGCAGTTTCAGTGCGGGGGCTGTCACTGAAGCTTTCTTT
CDR3: CASSFSAGAVTEAFF

J: TRBJ1-2
size: -
length: 13
D: -
V: TRBV7-8
DNA: TGTGCCAGCAGCTTAGACACCCGCTATGGCTACACCTTC
CDR3: CASSLDTRYGYTF

J: TRBJ2-7
size: few
length: 15
D: TRBD1
V: TRBV5-1
DNA: TGCGCCAGCAGCGGGGGGACAGGGCAGGTCTACGAGCAGTACTTC
CDR3: CASSGGTGQVYEQYF

J: TRBJ2-7
size: -
length: 14
D: TRBD2
V: TRBV2
DNA: TGTGCCAGCAACCTAAGGGGAGGGACCTACGAGCAGTACTTC
CDR3: CASNLRGGTYEQYF

J: TRBJ1-3
size: -
length: 16
D: TRBD1
V: TRBV5-1
DNA: TGCGCCAGCAGCGCCTACGGGACAGGGCTGGGTAACACCATATATTTT
CDR3: CASSAYGTGLGNTIYF

J: TRBJ1-5
size: -
length: 13
D: -
V: TRBV10-3
DNA: TGTGCCATCAGTGACGGGACGGAGCAGCCCCAGCATTTT
CDR3: CAISDGTEQPQHF

J: TRBJ2-1
size: -
length: 11
D: -
V: TRBV29-1
DNA: TGCAGCGTTGGTTTGGGGGGAGACCAGTTCTTC
CDR3: CSVGLGGDQFF

J: TRBJ2-5
size: -
length: 17
D: TRBD2
V: TRBV19
DNA: TGTGCCAGTAGTATACCCGGACTAGCGGGAGTTGAAGAGACCCAGTACTTC
CDR3: CASSIPGLAGVEETQYF